This TCR beta chain is drawn from a study of blood T cell repertoires in COVID-19. Overall study context: Samples representing acute and convalescent COVID-19 were sourced from the United States, Italy and Spain. T cells, B-cell-depleted T cells, or PBMCs supplied cDNA or gDNA.

Assay: immunoSEQ multiplex PCR; the TCRdb copy retains only in-frame clones and omits some. Of about 240,000 clones detected, roughly 80% appear once; the ten largest clones hold 3.4%. This TCR derives from a woman aged 18-30 years with acute or convalescent COVID-19. The sequenced sample was peripheral blood.

The CDR3 nucleotides read TGTGCCTGGAGGGTCAGGACAGGGGATCGCTGGAGCACTGAAGCTTTCTTT. It yields the protein CAWRVRTGDRWSTEAFF. The chain links TRBV30 to TRBJ1-1, with 9 bases fitting TRBD1. In germline, CDR1 is GTSNPN, CDR2 SVGIG (reference sequence). V shed 3 bases and J 4 bases; nucleotides not matched to a gene: 15. The CDR3 sequence is 17 residues long.